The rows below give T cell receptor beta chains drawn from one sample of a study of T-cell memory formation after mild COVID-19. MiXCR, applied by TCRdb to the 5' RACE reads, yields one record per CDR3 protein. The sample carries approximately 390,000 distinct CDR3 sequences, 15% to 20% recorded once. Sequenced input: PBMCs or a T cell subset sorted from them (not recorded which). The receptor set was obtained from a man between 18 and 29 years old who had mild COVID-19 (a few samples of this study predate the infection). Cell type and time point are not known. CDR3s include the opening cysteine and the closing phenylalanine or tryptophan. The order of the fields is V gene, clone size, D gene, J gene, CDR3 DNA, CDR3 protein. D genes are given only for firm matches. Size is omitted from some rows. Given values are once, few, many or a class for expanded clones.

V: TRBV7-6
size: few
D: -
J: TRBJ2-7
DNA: TGTGCCAGCAGCTTATCTGCGGTACAGGGCCACGAGCAGTACTTC
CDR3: CASSLSAVQGHEQYF

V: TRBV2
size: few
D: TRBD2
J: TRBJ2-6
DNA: TGTGCCAGCAGCGACGGACTAGCTGGGGCCAACGTCCTGACTTTC
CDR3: CASSDGLAGANVLTF

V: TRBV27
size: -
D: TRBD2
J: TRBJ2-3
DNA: TGTGCCAGCAGTTTACTCCGAGTTTCTGCGGGGGGAAACACAGATACGCAGTATTTT
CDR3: CASSLLRVSAGGNTDTQYF

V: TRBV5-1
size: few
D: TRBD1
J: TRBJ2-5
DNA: TGCGCCAGCAGCCCTGTCCCGGGACAGCAAGAGACCCAGTACTTC
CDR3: CASSPVPGQQETQYF

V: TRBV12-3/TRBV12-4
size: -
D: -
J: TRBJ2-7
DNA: TGTGCCAGCAGTTTAACAGTAACCTACGAGCAGTACTTC
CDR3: CASSLTVTYEQYF

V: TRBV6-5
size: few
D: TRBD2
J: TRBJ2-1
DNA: TGTGCCAGCGGGCCCCAGCGGGGGGACAATGAGCAGTTCTTC
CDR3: CASGPQRGDNEQFF

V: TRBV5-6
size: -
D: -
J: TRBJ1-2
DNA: TGTGCCAGCAGACTCGACAAGGCCTATGGCTACACCTTC
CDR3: CASRLDKAYGYTF

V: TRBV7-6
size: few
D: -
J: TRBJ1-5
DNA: TGTGCCAGCAGCTTAGGGCCGGCCGTAAATCAGCCCCAGCATTTT
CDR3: CASSLGPAVNQPQHF

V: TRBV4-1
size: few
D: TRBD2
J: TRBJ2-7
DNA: TGCGCCAGCAGCCCGTTAGCGGGGATTTCCTACGAGCAGTACTTC
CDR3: CASSPLAGISYEQYF

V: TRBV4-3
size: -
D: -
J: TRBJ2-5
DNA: TGCGCCAGCAGCCATTTCGCTACACAAGAGACCCAGTACTTC
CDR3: CASSHFATQETQYF

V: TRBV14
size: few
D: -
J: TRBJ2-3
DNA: TGTGCCAGCAGCCAATCCTGGGGAAGCACAGATACGCAGTATTTT
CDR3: CASSQSWGSTDTQYF

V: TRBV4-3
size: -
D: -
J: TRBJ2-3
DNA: TGCGCCAGCAGCCAAGAAGGGGTGGGTACCGACGGTACGCAGTATTTT
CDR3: CASSQEGVGTDGTQYF

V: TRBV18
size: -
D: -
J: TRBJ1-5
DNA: TGTGCCAGCTCACGAGGCGGGATGGATCAGCCCCAGCATTTT
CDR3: CASSRGGMDQPQHF

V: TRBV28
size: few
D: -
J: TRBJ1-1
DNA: TGTGCCAGCACTACCGGGACGGTGAACACTGAAGCTTTCTTT
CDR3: CASTTGTVNTEAFF

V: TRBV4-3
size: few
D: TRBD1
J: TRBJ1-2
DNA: TGCGCCAGCAGCCAGCGATGGTGGGCAGGGGGGCATGGTGGCTACACCTTC
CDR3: CASSQRWWAGGHGGYTF

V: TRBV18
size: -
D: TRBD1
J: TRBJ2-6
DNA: TGTGCCAGCTCGGGAAGAGACAGGGGAAGGGCTGGGGCCAACGTCCTGACTTTC
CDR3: CASSGRDRGRAGANVLTF

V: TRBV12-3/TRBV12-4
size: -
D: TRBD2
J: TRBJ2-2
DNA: TGTGCCAGCAGCCCGGCGGGGGGCAACACCGGGGAGCTGTTTTTT
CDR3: CASSPAGGNTGELFF

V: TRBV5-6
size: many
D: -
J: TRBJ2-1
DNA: TGTGCCAGCAGCCCCCTCACAGGGAGCTCCTACAATGAGCAGTTCTTC
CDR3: CASSPLTGSSYNEQFF

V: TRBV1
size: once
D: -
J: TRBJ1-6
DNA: TGCACCAGCAGCCGCCGGACAGATTTAAGCTCCTATAATTCACCCCTCCACTTT
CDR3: CTSSRRTDLSSYNSPLHF

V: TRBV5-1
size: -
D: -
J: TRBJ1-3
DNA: TGCGCCAGCAGCTTCTCAGACTCTGGAAACACCATATATTTT
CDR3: CASSFSDSGNTIYF

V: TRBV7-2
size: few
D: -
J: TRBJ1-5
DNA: TGTGCCAGCAGCTTCCGGGACAGCAATCAGCCCCAGCATTTT
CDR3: CASSFRDSNQPQHF

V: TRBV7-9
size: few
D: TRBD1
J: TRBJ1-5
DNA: TGTGCCAGCAGCTCCCCGGGACAGTTGGTACCCCAGCATTTT
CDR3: CASSSPGQLVPQHF

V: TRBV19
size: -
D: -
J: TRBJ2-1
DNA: TGTGCCAGTAGTATAGTCCTAGCGCCTACCAATGAGCAGTTCTTC
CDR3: CASSIVLAPTNEQFF

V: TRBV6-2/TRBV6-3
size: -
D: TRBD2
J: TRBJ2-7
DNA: TGTGCCACCCGTGAGGAAAGCGGGGGGGCCTACGAGCAGTACTTC
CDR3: CATREESGGAYEQYF

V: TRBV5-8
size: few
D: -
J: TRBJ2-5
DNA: TGTGCCAGCAGCTTGGCCGCGGTCCAAGAGACCCAGTACTTC
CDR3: CASSLAAVQETQYF

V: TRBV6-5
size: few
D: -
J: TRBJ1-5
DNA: TGTGCCAGCAGTTACTCGAGGGCAGGAGGGAATCAGCCCCAGCATTTT
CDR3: CASSYSRAGGNQPQHF

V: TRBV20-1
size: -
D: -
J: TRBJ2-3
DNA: TGCAGTGCCCCCCCCTCGGGGAGTTGGGCCACAGATACGCAGTATTTT
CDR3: CSAPPSGSWATDTQYF

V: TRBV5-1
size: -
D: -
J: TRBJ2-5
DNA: TGCGCCAGCAGCTTGAGAGGGAGGTACCAAGAGACCCAGTACTTC
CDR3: CASSLRGRYQETQYF

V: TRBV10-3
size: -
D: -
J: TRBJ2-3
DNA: TGTGCCATCAGTGAGGCCACCGATACGCAGTATTTT
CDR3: CAISEATDTQYF

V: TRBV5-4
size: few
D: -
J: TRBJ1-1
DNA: TGTGCCAGCAGCTTGGAGGGGTACTCTGAAGCTTTCTTT
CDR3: CASSLEGYSEAFF

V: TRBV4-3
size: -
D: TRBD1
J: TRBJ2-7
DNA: TGCGCCAGCAGCCAAGCCCCGGGACAGGGGGCTGACGAGCAGTACTTC
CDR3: CASSQAPGQGADEQYF

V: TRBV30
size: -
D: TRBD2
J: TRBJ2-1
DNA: TGTGCCTGGAGTCGGCGGGGGGGAAATGAGCAGTTCTTC
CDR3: CAWSRRGGNEQFF

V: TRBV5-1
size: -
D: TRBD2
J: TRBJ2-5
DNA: TGCGCCAGCAGCTTTTTAGCGGGGGCCCAGGGAGAGACCCAGTACTTC
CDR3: CASSFLAGAQGETQYF

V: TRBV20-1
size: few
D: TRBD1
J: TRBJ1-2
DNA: TGCAGTGCTAGTGCGGGACAGGGGACCTATGGCTACACCTTC
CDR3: CSASAGQGTYGYTF

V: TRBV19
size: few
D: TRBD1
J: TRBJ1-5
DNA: TGTGCCAGTAGCCGATGGGGGGACAGGGCTCCCAATCAGCCCCAGCATTTT
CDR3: CASSRWGDRAPNQPQHF

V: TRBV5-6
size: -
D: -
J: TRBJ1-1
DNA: TGTGCCAGCAGCCCGTGGACCGACGCCTGGGGAAGTGAAGCTTTCTTT
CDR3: CASSPWTDAWGSEAFF

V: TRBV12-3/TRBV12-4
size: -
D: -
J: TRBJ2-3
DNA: TGTGCCAGCAGTATGCGAGGGGCCAACGCAGATACGCAGTATTTT
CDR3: CASSMRGANADTQYF

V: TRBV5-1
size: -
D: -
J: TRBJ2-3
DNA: TGCGCCAGCAGCACGCAGGGTTTCACAGATACGCAGTATTTT
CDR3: CASSTQGFTDTQYF

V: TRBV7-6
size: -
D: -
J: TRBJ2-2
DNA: TGTGCCAGCAGCTTAGCGCTACGGACCGAGAACACCGGGGAGCTGTTTTTT
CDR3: CASSLALRTENTGELFF

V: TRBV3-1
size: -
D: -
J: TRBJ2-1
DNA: TGTGCCAGCAGCCCCCTCGGCGGGGCTCCTAGTGAGCAGTTCTTC
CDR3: CASSPLGGAPSEQFF

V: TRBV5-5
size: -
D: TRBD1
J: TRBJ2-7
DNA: TGTGCCAGCAGCTTGGTCGGGACAGGGGTTCTCTACGAGCAGTACTTC
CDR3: CASSLVGTGVLYEQYF